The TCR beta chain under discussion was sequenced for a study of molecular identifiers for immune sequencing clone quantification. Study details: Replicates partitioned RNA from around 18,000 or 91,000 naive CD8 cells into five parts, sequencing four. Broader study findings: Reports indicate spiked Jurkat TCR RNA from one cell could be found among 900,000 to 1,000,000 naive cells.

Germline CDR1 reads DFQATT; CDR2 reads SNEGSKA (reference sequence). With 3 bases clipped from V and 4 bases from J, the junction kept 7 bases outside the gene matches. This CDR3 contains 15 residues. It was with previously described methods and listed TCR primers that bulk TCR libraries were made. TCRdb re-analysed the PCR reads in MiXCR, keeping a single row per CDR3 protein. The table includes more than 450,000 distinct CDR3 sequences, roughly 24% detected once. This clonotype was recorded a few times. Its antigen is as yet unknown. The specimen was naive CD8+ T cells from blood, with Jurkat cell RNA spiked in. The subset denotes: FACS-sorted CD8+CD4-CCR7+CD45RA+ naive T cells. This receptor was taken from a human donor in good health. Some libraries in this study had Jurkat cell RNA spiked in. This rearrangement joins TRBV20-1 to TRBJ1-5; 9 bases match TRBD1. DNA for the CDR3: TGCAGTGCTAGCCGGGACAGGGACCGGAATCAGCCCCAGCATTTT. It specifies CSASRDRDRNQPQHF.